The 21 T cell receptor beta chains in this list originate from one sample, sequenced in a study of T cells in Graves' hyperthyroidism and ophthalmopathy. From RNA transcripts, TCR beta CDR3 regions were amplified. HTBI primers were employed in a first-round RT-PCR of the TCR CDR3. TCRdb recomputed calls from the multiplex PCR reads with MiXCR, one row per CDR3 protein. This table has nearly 750,000 distinct CDR3 sequences, just over 35% appearing once. What was sequenced was blood. The origin of the receptors is a middle-aged woman with Graves' hyperthyroidism.

This chain links TRBV2 with TRBJ1-3; 9 bases fit TRBD1. V shed 6 bases, J shed 8 bases, and the junction held 5 bases outside the gene matches. Germline values: CDR1 SNHLY, CDR2 FYNNEI. This CDR3 has 13 amino acids. CDR3 bases: TGTGCCAGCAGAGGGGACAGGGCTTACACCATATATTTT. Translating it yields CASRGDRAYTIYF.

The chain recombines TRBV10-3 with TRBJ1-2; 7 bases line up with TRBD1. This CDR3 comprises 14 residues. Germline lookup yields CDR1 ENHRY and CDR2 SYGVKD. Trimming removed 5 bases from V and 1 base from J; junction bases left unmatched: 4. The CDR3 spells CAISPRDSNYGYTF. The CDR3 region has the DNA TGTGCCATCAGTCCTCGGGACAGTAACTATGGCTACACCTTC.

A word on this clonotype: This sequence may be a read error, since a much larger clone differs from it by one base. This likely comes from a read error, as the CDR3 has no conserved phenylalanine or tryptophan at its end. The chain's CDR3 is CASRTTGDEQYL. CDR3 in DNA: TGTGCCAGCAGGACCACAGGGGACGAGCAGTACCTC. V and J are TRBV6-1 and TRBJ2-7, with 7 nucleotides matching TRBD1. Germline V CDR1 and CDR2: MNHNS, SASEGT. CDR3 length: 12 amino acids. V shed 6 bases and J 5 bases; nucleotides not matched to a gene: 4.

Points on this clonotype: The junction shows a germline mismatch at one end, possibly a read error. The rearrangement joins TRBV10-3 to TRBJ2-5, with D unresolved. CDR3 length: 13 amino acids. Germline V CDR1 and CDR2: ENHRY, SYGVKD. CDR3 in DNA: TGTGCCAGCAGTTACTCGGATGGAGAGACCCGGTACTTC. Encoded protein: CASSYSDGETRYF.

The table lists this clonotype with a few counts. This chain connects TRBV6-2 or TRBV6-3 to TRBJ1-6; D gene ambiguous. The germline CDR1 and CDR2 sequences are MNHEY and SVGEGT. V was pared by 6 bases and J by 8 bases, with 23 bases between. The CDR3 covers 17 residues. This CDR3 reads CASSDSYRGDPDSPLHF. CDR3 DNA sequence: TGTGCCAGCAGCGATAGTTACCGTGGCGATCCGGATTCACCCCTCCACTTT.

V gene TRBV12-3 or TRBV12-4 combines with J gene TRBJ1-1; D uncertain. V lost 6 bases and J 3 bases, leaving 8 bases between the germline ends. CDR3 length equals 12 residues. CDR3 DNA sequence: TGTGCCAGCAGCCCCTTAGACACTGAAGCTTTCTTT. Translating gives CASSPLDTEAFF.

In its sample, this clonotype was seen many times. J is TRBJ1-2 and V is TRBV19; D is unclear. V gave up 5 bases and J gave up 5 bases, with 9 bases separating them. The CDR3 is made up of 12 amino acids. Germline loops: CDR1 LNHDA, CDR2 SQIVND (reference sequence). The CDR3 DNA is TGTGCCAGTAGTCCGGACCGGTATGGCTACACCTTC. It translates to CASSPDRYGYTF.

This clonotype was counted only a few times. The CDR3 region has the DNA TGTGCCAGTAGTATTAGCGGTTTCAGGGGCGGCGATAGCAATCAGCCCCAGCATTTT. This codes for CASSISGFRGGDSNQPQHF. The V and J genes are TRBV19 and TRBJ1-5, with a weak D call TRBD1 (6 bases). Germline V gene lookup returns CDR1 LNHDA and CDR2 SQIVND (reference sequence). The ends were cut back, 3 bases at V and 0 bases at J, with 21 bases in the middle. The CDR3 is made up of 19 amino acids.

The V call is TRBV7-9, the J call TRBJ1-5, with 12 bases that match TRBD1. Unmatched junction bases numbered 5, after V lost 6 bases and J lost 5 bases. CDR3 size: 15 residues. Germline CDR1 reads SEHNR; CDR2 reads FQNEAQ (reference sequence). CDR3 DNA sequence: TGTGCCAGCAGAGCCGGGACAGGGGGCGATCAGCCCCAGCATTTT. Protein sequence: CASRAGTGGDQPQHF.

V usage is TRBV20-1 and J usage is TRBJ1-2; no clear D gene. The germline V gene encodes CDR1 DFQATT and CDR2 SNEGSKA (reference sequence). The CDR3 covers 11 residues. The V end was cut by 3 bases, the J end by 4 bases, with 6 bases between. DNA for the CDR3: TGCAGTGCTAGGGGGATCTATGGCTACACCTTC. Its protein product is CSARGIYGYTF.

V gene TRBV19 combines with J gene TRBJ2-2; D not resolved. Germline-derived CDR1 and CDR2 are LNHDA and SQIVND (reference sequence). Trimming removed 4 bases from V and 0 bases from J, with 9 bases in between. This CDR3 region has 15 residues. The CDR3 protein is CASSTRTANTGELFF. CDR3 nucleotides: TGTGCCAGTAGTACAAGGACCGCGAACACCGGGGAGCTGTTTTTT.

This clonotype was seen many times. The chain uses TRBV7-9 and TRBJ2-5, with D uncertain. V was clipped by 7 bases and J by 2 bases, with 8 bases between them. The CDR3 covers 12 residues. Germline V lookup: CDR1 SEHNR, CDR2 FQNEAQ (reference sequence). CDR3 loop: CASIAPQETQYF. Here the CDR3 DNA reads TGTGCCAGCATTGCGCCTCAAGAGACCCAGTACTTC.

This clonotype has a count of ten or more. The V gene is TRBV4-1, the J gene TRBJ2-5; TRBD1 matches at 8 bases. Germline values: CDR1 MGHRA, CDR2 YSYEKL. The trim removed 4 bases at V and 2 bases at J, leaving 6 bases unmatched. The CDR3 consists of 15 residues. The CDR3 reads CASSPGQGGQETQYF. CDR3 in DNA: TGCGCCAGCAGCCCTGGACAGGGTGGACAAGAGACCCAGTACTTC.

The sample holds a few counts of this clonotype. The J gene is TRBJ1-2, the V gene TRBV20-1; no definite D call. Trimming stripped 6 bases from V and 6 bases from J, with 17 bases between. This CDR3 has 13 amino acids. CDR1 is DFQATT, CDR2 SNEGSKA, per germline (reference sequence). The CDR3 sequence is CSASSLGRDGYTF. In DNA form, the CDR3 reads TGCAGTGCCAGCAGTCTCGGACGGGATGGCTACACCTTC.

This clonotype was observed at least ten times. The CDR3 region is CATSRDTGSAGEQYF. The CDR3 DNA follows: TGTGCCACCAGCAGAGATACCGGGTCCGCGGGAGAGCAGTACTTC. The chain employs TRBV15 and TRBJ2-7, with a tentative D call TRBD2 (6 bases). Trimming took 0 bases from V and 7 from J, leaving 16 bases between them. The CDR3 is 15 amino acids. Germline CDR1 LNHNV, CDR2 YYDKDF (reference sequence).

This clonotype occurred a few times. The chain links TRBV19 to TRBJ2-7; TRBD1 agrees at 8 bases. The CDR3 has 15 amino acids. Looked up from germline, CDR1 is LNHDA and CDR2 is SQIVND (reference sequence). V dropped 5 bases and J dropped 1; count of bases not matched to a gene: 7. CDR3 bases: TGTGCCAGTAGTTCGAGGGACAGGCCTTCCTACGAGCAGTACTTC. The encoded protein is CASSSRDRPSYEQYF.

This clonotype came up a few times. This rearrangement joins TRBV6-6 to TRBJ1-5; D gene ambiguous. This CDR3 is built from 14 residues. V lost 5 bases to trimming and J lost 0 bases, with 8 bases between them. From germline, CDR1 is MNHNY and CDR2 SVGAGI (reference sequence). The CDR3: CASSESYSNQPQHF. The CDR3 DNA reads TGTGCCAGCAGTGAAAGTTATAGCAATCAGCCCCAGCATTTT.

Concerning this clonotype itself: An end of the junction differs from the germline gene, which may be a read error. The chain has TRBV10-3 and TRBJ2-5; 12 bases are a match to TRBD1. Germline V lookup: CDR1 ENHRY, CDR2 SYGVKD. The CDR3 extends over 18 amino acids. The CDR3 sequence: CASSPPLYGTGGAETQYF. As DNA, the CDR3 is TGTGCCAGCAGTCCACCTTTGTATGGGACAGGGGGCGCGGAGACCCAGTACTTC.

This clonotype was seen a single time. The rearrangement joins TRBV10-3 to TRBJ1-4; 7 bases align to TRBD1. This CDR3 is 14 amino acids long. From germline, CDR1 is ENHRY and CDR2 SYGVKD. V lost 4 bases to trimming and J lost 7 bases; unmatched junction nucleotides: 6. The CDR3 DNA is TGTGCCATCAGTGTAAGACAGGGTAGTGAAAAACTGTTTTTT. Amino acids: CAISVRQGSEKLFF.

This clonotype came up a few times. This rearrangement joins TRBV12-3 or TRBV12-4 to TRBJ2-7; D possibly matches TRBD1 or TRBD2 (6 bases each). Trimming took 3 bases from V and 5 from J, leaving 14 bases between them. There are 14 residues in the CDR3. The CDR3 nucleotides read TGTGCCAGCAGTTTTGCGGGGCCAGGGGACGAGCAGTACTTC. It codes for CASSFAGPGDEQYF.

This clonotype was seen a handful of times. V gene TRBV7-9 combines with J gene TRBJ1-2; a weak D match, TRBD1 (5 bases). V lost 3 bases to trimming and J lost 7 bases, with 24 bases between them. This CDR3 region has 17 residues. The germline gives CDR1 SEHNR, CDR2 FQNEAQ (reference sequence). The CDR3 protein is CASSFIFAGGTLSGYTF. CDR3 in DNA: TGTGCCAGCAGCTTTATTTTTGCCGGGGGGACTCTTAGTGGCTACACCTTC.